The sequence of this TCR beta chain was determined in a study of shared clonotypes between healthy human individuals. As for this clone: Antigen unknown.

Study-level results: Clonotypes shared by all four donors outscored non-shared clonotypes in generation probability. Naive subsets tended to show greater estimated richness than memory subsets.

The protocol was immunoSEQ multiplex PCR, while the TCRdb copy is restricted to in-frame clones and leaves out a portion. This sample has about 1 million clones, with roughly 75% found just once. The study drew its donors from healthy HIV-negative adults without recent acute infections or vaccinations. Material: memory CD4+ T cells sorted from blood. Subset reported: CD45RA-negative fraction. The sequence came from a man aged 18 to 29 in good health.

The CDR3 bases are TGTGCCAGCAGCGGTCCCCCGGGGGGCAATCAGCCCCAGCATTTT. As protein: CASSGPPGGNQPQHF. The chain has TRBV7-2 and TRBJ1-5; D perhaps matches TRBD1 (5 bases). V was cut by 5 bases and J by 2 bases, with 13 bases left in between. This CDR3 contains 15 residues. Germline CDR1 and CDR2: SGHTA and FQGNSA.